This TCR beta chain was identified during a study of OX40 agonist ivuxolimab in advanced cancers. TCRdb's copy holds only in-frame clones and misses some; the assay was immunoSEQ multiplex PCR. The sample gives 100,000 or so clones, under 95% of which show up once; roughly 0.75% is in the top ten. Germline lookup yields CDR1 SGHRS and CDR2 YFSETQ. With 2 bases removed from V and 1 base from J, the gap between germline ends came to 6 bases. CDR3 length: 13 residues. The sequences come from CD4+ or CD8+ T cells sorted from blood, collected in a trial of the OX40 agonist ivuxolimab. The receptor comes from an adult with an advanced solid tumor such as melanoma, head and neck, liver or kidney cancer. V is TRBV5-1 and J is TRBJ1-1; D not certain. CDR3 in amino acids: CASSLESNTEAFF. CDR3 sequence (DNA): TGCGCCAGCAGCTTAGAGTCGAACACTGAAGCTTTCTTT.